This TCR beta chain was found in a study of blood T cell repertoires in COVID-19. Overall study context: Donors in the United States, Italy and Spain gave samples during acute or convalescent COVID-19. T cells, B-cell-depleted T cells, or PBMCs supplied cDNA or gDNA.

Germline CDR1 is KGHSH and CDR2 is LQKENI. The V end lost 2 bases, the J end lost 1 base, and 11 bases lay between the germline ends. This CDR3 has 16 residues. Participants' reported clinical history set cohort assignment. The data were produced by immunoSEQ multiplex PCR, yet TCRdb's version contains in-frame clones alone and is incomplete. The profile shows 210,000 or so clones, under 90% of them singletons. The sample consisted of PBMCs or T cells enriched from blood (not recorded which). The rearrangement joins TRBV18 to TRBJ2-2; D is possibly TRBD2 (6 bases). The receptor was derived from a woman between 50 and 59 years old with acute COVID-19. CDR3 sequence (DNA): TGTGCCAGCTCACCAAGCTCGGGGGTGAACACCGGGGAGCTGTTTTTT. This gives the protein CASSPSSGVNTGELFF.